Below, one T cell receptor beta chain is given with its context. In the original analysis: Estimates of nucleated cell counts were drawn from the amplification of reference gene primers. Sequenced by immunoSEQ multiplex PCR; TCRdb stores in-frame clones only, minus some. V and J calls and clone size are those listed in that table; D and trimming were worked out from the DNA. The sample shows 200,000 to 250,000 clones, 80% to 85% of them seen only once. Two negative PCRs, clearance, or symptom resolution characterized the recovered Cohort 3 donors. The data were taken from a study of blood T cell repertoires in COVID-19. Whole-study context: Acute-phase and convalescent COVID-19 samples originated in the United States, Italy and Spain.

This clonotype was obtained from a woman aged 40 to 50 who had recovered from COVID-19. The sample was PBMCs or T cells enriched from blood (not recorded which).

CDR3 DNA: TGTGCCAGCAGCTGGACCCTGGACAGGGGGCTTAGGGGCTACACCTTC. This sequence encodes CASSWTLDRGLRGYTF. This chain links TRBV7-2 with TRBJ1-2, with 11 bases lining up with TRBD1. With 4 bases clipped from V and 8 bases from J, the junction kept 12 bases outside the gene matches. CDR1 SGHTA and CDR2 FQGNSA come from the germline V gene. There are 16 residues in the CDR3.